The clone carrying this T cell receptor beta chain was seen ten or more times. Its cognate antigen is unknown. Germline lookup yields CDR1 KGHSH and CDR2 LQKENI. There are 14 residues in the CDR3. The V gene lost 2 bases and the J gene lost 2 bases, with 10 bases spanning the gap. These data originate in a study of identical twins. Study-wide points: Twins' surplus sharing was weaker for beta out-of-frame sequences. Recombination models fit unrelated individuals' TCR alpha sharing but underestimated twins'.

TCRdb itself ran the 5' RACE reads through MiXCR, one entry per CDR3 protein. This table holds about 720,000 distinct CDR3 sequences, 15% to 20% found once. Another study also made use of these data, one on T cells expressing NK-cell markers. Per that study: Seven HCMV-seropositive donors and one seronegative donor made up the eight sequenced donors.

The source of this sequence is a woman under 30 in good health. Sequencing was carried out using PBMCs. The chain recombines TRBV18 with TRBJ2-7; TRBD2 might be the D (6 bases). The CDR3: CASSPSGEAYEQYF. The CDR3 DNA sequence: TGTGCCAGCTCACCATCGGGGGAAGCCTACGAGCAGTACTTC.